Sequencing of this TCR beta chain was carried out in a study of T cell repertoires in cytomegalovirus infection. Study details: Public TCR beta signatures were indicative of both CMV infection and a matching HLA type.

Notes on this clonotype: The antigen is undetermined.

MiXCR, applied by TCRdb to the reads, yields one record per CDR3 protein. The table lists about 920,000 distinct CDR3 sequences, roughly 30% of them singletons. CDR1 is SGDLS and CDR2 is YYNGEE in the germline V gene. The CDR3 contains 13 residues. The J segment lost 12 bases and the V segment lost 3 bases, leaving 5 bases of the junction unmatched. This sequence originates from a human donor in good health (CMV status not recorded). Some clones in this sample may be carry-over from other donors' samples. Sample: cultured CD8+ T cells from PBMCs, taken from culture after CMV antigen stimulation. This sequence joins TRBV9 and TRBJ1-6; 8 bases are shared with TRBD1. The DNA for the CDR3 is TGTGCCAGCAGCGGACGACAGGGGTTACCCCTCCACTTT. Amino acid sequence: CASSGRQGLPLHF.